The clone carrying this T cell receptor beta chain was detected only a few times. This entry is derived from a study of T-cell reconstitution after alpha-beta-depleted transplantation in children. CDR3 length: 17 amino acids. Trimming cost V 0 bases and J 3 bases, with 16 bases left between them. Germline CDR1 reads SGHKS; CDR2 reads YYEKEE (reference sequence). As it was prepared, the TCRbeta library received unique molecular identifiers. Using its own MiXCR run on the PCR reads, TCRdb lists one record per CDR3 protein. The sample contains roughly 300,000 distinct CDR3 sequences, around 10% of which appear only once.

The receptor's source is a human donor who donated a stem cell graft to a child with acute lymphoblastic leukemia. The chain employs TRBV5-5 and TRBJ1-5; no clear D. The starting material was PBMCs from the stem cell graft donor, obtained from the stem cell graft. CDR3 coding DNA: TGTGCCAGCAGCTTGGGAGTGATTCCTGCGAACAATCAGCCCCAGCATTTT. Translation: CASSLGVIPANNQPQHF.